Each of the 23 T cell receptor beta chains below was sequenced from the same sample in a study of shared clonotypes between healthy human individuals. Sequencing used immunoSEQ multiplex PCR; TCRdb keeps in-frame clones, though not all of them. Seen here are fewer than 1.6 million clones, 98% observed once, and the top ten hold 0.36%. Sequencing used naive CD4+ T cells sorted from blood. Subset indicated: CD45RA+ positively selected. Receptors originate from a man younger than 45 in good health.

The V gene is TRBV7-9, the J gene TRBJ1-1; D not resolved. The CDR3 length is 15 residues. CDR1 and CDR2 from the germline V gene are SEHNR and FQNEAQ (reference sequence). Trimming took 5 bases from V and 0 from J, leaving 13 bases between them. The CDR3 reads CASSTGKGMNTEAFF. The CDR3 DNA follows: TGTGCCAGCAGCACCGGGAAAGGGATGAACACTGAAGCTTTCTTT.

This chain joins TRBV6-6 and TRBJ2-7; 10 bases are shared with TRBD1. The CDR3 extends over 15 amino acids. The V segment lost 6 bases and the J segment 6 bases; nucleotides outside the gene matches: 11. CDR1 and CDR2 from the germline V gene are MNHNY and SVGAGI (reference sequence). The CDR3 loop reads CASSRPAGQGSEQYF. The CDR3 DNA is TGTGCCAGCAGCAGACCCGCGGGACAGGGGTCCGAGCAGTACTTC.

In DNA, the CDR3 is TGCGCCAGCAGTACCGGATCCGCTGATGAGCAGTTCTTC. Residues: CASSTGSADEQFF. The chain links TRBV10-2 to TRBJ2-1; D unresolved. The CDR3 loop spans 13 amino acids. The V gene lost 5 bases and the J gene lost 8 bases, with 13 bases spanning the gap. Germline CDR1 is WSHSY and CDR2 is SAAADI.

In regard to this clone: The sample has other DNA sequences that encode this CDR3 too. CDR3 loop: CASSVGPEAFF. The CDR3 nucleotides are TGTGCCAGTAGTGTGGGTCCTGAAGCTTTCTTT. V gene TRBV19 combines with J gene TRBJ1-1; D not resolved. The CDR3 runs 11 residues. V lost 5 bases to trimming and J lost 6 bases, with 7 bases between them. Germline values: CDR1 LNHDA, CDR2 SQIVND (reference sequence).

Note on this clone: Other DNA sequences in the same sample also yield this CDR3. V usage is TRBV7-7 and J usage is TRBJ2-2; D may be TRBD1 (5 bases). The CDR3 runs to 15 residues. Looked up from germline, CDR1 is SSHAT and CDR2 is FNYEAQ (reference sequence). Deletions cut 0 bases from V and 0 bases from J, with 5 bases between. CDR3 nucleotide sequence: TGTGCCAGCAGCTTAGCAGGGGCGAACACCGGGGAGCTGTTTTTT. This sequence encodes CASSLAGANTGELFF. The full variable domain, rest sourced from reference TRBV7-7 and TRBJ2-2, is GAGVSQSPRYKVTKRGQDVTLRCDPISSHATLYWYQQALGQGPEFLTYFNYEAQPDKSGLPSDRFSAERPEGSISTLTIQRTEQRDSAMYRCASSLAGANTGELFFGEGSRLTVL.

The CDR3 region has the DNA TGTGCCAGCACCTATGACAGCACTACAGGCGAGCAGTACTTC. It specifies CASTYDSTTGEQYF. This chain connects TRBV6-6 to TRBJ2-7; weak D call: TRBD1 (5 bases). This CDR3 has 14 residues. The V and J ends lost 7 bases and 6 bases respectively, with 19 bases between them. The germline V gene has CDR1 MNHNY and CDR2 SVGAGI (reference sequence).

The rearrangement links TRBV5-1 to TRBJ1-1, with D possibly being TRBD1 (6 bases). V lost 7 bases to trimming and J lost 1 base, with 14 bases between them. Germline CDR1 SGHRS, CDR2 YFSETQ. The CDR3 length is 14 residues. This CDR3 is CASQSGQRNTEAFF. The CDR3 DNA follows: TGCGCCAGCCAGTCTGGACAGCGGAACACTGAAGCTTTCTTT.

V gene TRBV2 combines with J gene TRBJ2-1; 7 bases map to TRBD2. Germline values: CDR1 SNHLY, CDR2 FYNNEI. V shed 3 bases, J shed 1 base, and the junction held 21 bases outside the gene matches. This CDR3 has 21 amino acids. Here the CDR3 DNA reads TGTGCCAGCAGTGAGCTACTAAATAACCCCGGGACTACCTCTTCCTACAATGAGCAGTTCTTC. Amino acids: CASSELLNNPGTTSSYNEQFF.

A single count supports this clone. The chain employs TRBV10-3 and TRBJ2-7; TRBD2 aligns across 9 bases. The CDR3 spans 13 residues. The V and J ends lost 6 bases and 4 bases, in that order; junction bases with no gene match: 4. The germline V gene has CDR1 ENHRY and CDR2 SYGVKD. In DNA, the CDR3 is TGTGCCATCAGAACTAGCGGGCCGTACGAGCAGTACTTC. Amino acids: CAIRTSGPYEQYF.

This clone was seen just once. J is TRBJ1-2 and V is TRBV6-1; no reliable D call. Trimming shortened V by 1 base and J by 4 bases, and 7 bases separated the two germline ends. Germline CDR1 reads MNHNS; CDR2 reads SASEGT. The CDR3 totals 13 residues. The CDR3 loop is CASSEVALYGYTF. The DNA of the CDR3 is TGTGCCAGCAGTGAAGTGGCCCTCTATGGCTACACCTTC.

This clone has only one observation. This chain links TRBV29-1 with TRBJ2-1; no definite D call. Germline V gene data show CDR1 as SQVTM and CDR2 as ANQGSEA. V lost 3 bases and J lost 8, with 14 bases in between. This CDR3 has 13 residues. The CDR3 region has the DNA TGCAGCGTTGACTTCCAGAGCGTCCATGAGCAGTTCTTC. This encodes CSVDFQSVHEQFF.

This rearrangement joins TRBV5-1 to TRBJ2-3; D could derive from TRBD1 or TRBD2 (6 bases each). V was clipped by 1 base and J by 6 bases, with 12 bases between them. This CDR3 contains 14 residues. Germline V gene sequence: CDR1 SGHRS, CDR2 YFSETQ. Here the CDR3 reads CASSLTTGTDTQYF. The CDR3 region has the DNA TGCGCCAGCAGCTTGACCACAGGGACTGATACGCAGTATTTT.

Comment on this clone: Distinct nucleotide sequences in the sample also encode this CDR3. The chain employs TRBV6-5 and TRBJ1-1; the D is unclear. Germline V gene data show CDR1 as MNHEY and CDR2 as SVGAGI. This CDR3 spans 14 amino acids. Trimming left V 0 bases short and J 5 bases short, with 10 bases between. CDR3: CASSYSRVATEAFF. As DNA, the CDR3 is TGTGCCAGCAGTTACTCGCGGGTGGCTACTGAAGCTTTCTTT.

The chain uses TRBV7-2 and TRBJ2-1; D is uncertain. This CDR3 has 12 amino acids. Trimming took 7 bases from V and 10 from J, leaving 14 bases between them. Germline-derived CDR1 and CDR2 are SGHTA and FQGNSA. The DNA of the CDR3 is TGTGCCAGCACAAAGGCCACGCGGGAGCAGTTCTTC. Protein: CASTKATREQFF.

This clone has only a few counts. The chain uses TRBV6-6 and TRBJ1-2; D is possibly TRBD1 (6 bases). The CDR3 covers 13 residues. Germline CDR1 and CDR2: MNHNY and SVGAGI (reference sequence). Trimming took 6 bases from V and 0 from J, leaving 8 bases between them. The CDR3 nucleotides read TGTGCCAGCAGGGACAGCGCTAACTATGGCTACACCTTC. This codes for CASRDSANYGYTF.

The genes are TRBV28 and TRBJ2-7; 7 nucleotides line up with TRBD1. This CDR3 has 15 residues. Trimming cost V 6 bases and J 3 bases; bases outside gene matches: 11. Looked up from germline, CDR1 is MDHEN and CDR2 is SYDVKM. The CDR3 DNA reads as TGTGCCAGCAGCGAAATTACAGGGGAGCTCTACGAGCAGTACTTC. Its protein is CASSEITGELYEQYF.

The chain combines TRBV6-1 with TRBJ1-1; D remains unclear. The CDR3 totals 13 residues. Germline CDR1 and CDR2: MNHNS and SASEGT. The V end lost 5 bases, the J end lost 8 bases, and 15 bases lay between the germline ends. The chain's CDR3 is CASSFSGIIEAFF. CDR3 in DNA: TGTGCCAGCAGTTTTTCCGGGATTATAGAAGCTTTCTTT.

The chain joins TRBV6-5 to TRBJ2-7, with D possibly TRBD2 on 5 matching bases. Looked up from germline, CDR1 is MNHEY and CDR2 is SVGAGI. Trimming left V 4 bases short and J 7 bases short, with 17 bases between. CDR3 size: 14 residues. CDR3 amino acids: CASSSAGWAGEQYF. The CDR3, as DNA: TGTGCCAGCAGTTCCGCGGGTTGGGCTGGGGAGCAGTACTTC.

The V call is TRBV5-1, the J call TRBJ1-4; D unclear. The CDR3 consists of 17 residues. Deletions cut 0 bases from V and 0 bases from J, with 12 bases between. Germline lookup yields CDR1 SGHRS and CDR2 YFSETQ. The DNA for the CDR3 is TGCGCCAGCAGCTTGGAAGGGCGGGGAGCAACTAATGAAAAACTGTTTTTT. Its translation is CASSLEGRGATNEKLFF.

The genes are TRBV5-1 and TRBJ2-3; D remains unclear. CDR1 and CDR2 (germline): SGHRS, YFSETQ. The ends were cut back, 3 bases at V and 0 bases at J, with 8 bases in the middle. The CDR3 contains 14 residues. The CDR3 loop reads CASSSPRSTDTQYF. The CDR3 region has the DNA TGCGCCAGCAGCTCGCCGCGCAGCACAGATACGCAGTATTTT.

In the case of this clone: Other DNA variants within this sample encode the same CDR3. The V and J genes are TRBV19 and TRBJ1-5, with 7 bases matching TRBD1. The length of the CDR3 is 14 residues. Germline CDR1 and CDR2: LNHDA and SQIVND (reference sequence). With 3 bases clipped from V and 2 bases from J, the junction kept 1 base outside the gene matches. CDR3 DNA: TGTGCCAGTAGTATTGGACAGGGCAATCAGCCCCAGCATTTT. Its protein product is CASSIGQGNQPQHF. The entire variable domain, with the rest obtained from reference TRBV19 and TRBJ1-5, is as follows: DGGITQSPKYLFRKEGQNVTLSCEQNLNHDAMYWYRQDPGQGLRLIYYSQIVNDFQKGDIAEGYSVSREKKESFPLTVTSAQKNPTAFYLCASSIGQGNQPQHFGDGTRLSIL.

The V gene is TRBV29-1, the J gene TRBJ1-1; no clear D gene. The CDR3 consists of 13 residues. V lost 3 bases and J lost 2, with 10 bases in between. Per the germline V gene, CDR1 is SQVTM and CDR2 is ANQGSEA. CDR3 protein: CSVDGPYNTEAFF. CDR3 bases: TGCAGCGTTGACGGTCCCTATAACACTGAAGCTTTCTTT.

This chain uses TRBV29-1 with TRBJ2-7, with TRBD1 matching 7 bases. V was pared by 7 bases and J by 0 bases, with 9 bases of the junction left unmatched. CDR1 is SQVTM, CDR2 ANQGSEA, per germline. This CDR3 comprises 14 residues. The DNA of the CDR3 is TGCAGCGCGTCAGGGACAGCAAGCTCCTACGAGCAGTACTTC. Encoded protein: CSASGTASSYEQYF.